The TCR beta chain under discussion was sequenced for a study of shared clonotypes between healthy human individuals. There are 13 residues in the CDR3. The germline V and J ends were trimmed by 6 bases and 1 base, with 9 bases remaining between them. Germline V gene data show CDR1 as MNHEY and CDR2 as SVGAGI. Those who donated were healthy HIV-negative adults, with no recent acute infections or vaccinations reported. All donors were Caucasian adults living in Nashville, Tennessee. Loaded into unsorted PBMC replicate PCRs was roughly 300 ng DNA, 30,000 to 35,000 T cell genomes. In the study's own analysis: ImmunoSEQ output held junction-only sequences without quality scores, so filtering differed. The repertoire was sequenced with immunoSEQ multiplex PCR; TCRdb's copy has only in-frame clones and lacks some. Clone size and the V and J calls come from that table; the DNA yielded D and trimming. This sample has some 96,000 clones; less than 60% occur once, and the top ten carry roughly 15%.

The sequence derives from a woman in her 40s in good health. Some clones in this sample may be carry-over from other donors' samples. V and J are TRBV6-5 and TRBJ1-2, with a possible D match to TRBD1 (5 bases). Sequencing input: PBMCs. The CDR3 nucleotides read TGTGCCAGCAGGCTGGGGGTTAACTATGGCTACACCTTC. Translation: CASRLGVNYGYTF.